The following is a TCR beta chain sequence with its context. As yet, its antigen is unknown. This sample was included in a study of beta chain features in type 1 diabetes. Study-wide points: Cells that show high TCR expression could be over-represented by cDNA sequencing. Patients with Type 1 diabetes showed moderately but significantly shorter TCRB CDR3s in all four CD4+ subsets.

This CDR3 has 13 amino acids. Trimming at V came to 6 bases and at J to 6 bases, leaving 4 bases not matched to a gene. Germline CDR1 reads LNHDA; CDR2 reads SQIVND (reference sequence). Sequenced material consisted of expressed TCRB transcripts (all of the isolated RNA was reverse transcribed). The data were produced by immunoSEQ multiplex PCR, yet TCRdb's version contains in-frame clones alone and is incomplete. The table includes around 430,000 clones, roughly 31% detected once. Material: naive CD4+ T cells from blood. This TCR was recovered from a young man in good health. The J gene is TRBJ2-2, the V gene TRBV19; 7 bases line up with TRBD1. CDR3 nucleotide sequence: TGTGCCAGTAGGCCGACAGGGCCCGGGGAGCTGTTTTTT. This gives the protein CASRPTGPGELFF. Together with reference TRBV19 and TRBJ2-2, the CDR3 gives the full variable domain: DGGITQSPKYLFRKEGQNVTLSCEQNLNHDAMYWYRQDPGQGLRLIYYSQIVNDFQKGDIAEGYSVSREKKESFPLTVTSAQKNPTAFYLCASRPTGPGELFFGEGSRLTVL.